This T cell receptor beta chain was documented in a study of T cell responses to AZD1222 COVID-19 vaccine. Sequencing was performed with immunoSEQ multiplex PCR; in TCRdb, only in-frame clones are kept and a portion is missing. The table shows approximately 170,000 clones, with 80% to 90% occurring only once. This sequence was found in an adult in good health. The specimen comprised peripheral blood, sampled on day 0 of AZD1222 vaccination.

The CDR3 loop is CASSAPGTPNTEAFF. In DNA form, the CDR3 reads TGTGCCAGCAGCGCCCCCGGGACACCGAACACTGAAGCTTTCTTT. The chain combines TRBV7-8 with TRBJ1-1; D possibly corresponds to TRBD1 (6 bases). Per germline, CDR1 SGHVS and CDR2 FQNEAQ. The V end lost 5 bases, the J end lost 1 base, and 14 bases lay between the germline ends. The CDR3 is made up of 15 amino acids.